This T cell receptor (beta chain) was found in a study of regulatory and conventional T cells in RAG deficiency (TCRdb year 2017). In terms of the full investigation: To compare the diversity and composition of the repertoires of Treg, conventional CD4+ and CD8+ T cells between RAG-deficient patients and healthy controls, the study applied high-throughput TCR beta sequencing.

Comment on this clone: The antigen it recognizes is unknown. There are no base qualities to consult, and no much larger clone falls within one base.

V loses 1 base of germline sequence and J loses 3 bases, and the interval between the two ends is 12 bases. From the germline V gene (reference sequence), CDR1 is GTSNPN and CDR2 is SVGIG. Reading from cysteine to phenylalanine, the CDR3 counts 14 amino acids. Just the 42-base CDR3 DNA is kept, in frame starting at base 1. The study at large found these results: Sorted CD25-high CD127-low cells from Omenn syndrome patients may represent peripherally activated cells rather than bona fide Treg cells. Shorter CDR3 lengths were found in all patient T-cell subsets, and >80% Treg-Tconv repertoire overlap at nucleotide and amino acid level was observed in Omenn syndrome patients. In Omenn syndrome and CID/AS patients compared with controls, approximately 98-fold fewer unique TCR beta sequences were detected from Treg cells, versus 8.5 to 10-fold fewer for other subsets. Compared with control T-cell subpopulations, the RAG-deficient patients had markedly lower Shannon entropy and higher Simpson indices. Some T-cell subset analyses were not done for some subjects.

Conventional CD4+ T cells were purified from blood as CD25-low CD127-high cells before genomic DNA extraction. For repertoire analyses, the comparison group consisted of 7 or 8 healthy control donors. Libraries were built with the immunoSEQ multiplex PCR assay. Genomic DNA from the sorted T-cell subsets was used to amplify and sequence rearranged TCR beta chain products. The paper's data handling went like this. Shannon entropy and Simpson indices were used to measure the diversity of productive TCR beta rearrangements in each repertoire. Clonal expansion was assessed by the summed frequency of the 100 most abundant productive TCR beta clonotypes among total reads. The TRB repertoires were evaluated with a self-reactivity index based on amino acid usage at CDR3beta positions 6 and 7. Two-way ANOVA was used for repertoire analyses, while Student t or Mann-Whitney tests were used for flow cytometric analyses. The clones in this table, taken by TCRdb from immuneACCESS, are in-frame only. Not every clone is retained; where verified, under half of the shortfall comes from an unresolved V gene, and the cause of the rest is unknown. The D gene and trimming were derived from the DNA, and the V and J assignments and clone size from that table. This sample has approximately 35,000 clones in its table, and roughly three quarters of those were observed once. The ten most abundant clones make up roughly 3.5% of the sample.

The same sample was also used in a study of regulatory T cells. The second paper further reports: The multiplex PCR relied on 52 forward TRBV primers and 13 reverse TRBJ primers, and amplification bias was corrected through assay-based and computational methods. Repertoires from patients had restricted unique TRB V-J pairs and skewed V and J gene usage, with the strongest effect in regulatory T cells. Between CD3G-deficient patients and healthy controls, the study compared T-cell receptor beta repertoires in sorted regulatory T cells, conventional CD4+ T cells and CD8+ T cells. Peripheral blood mononuclear cells were isolated by Ficoll density separation. Within the immunoSEQ assay, multiplex PCR amplified rearranged TRB loci from genomic DNA. TRB amplicons were sequenced on an Illumina HiSeq platform. Custom algorithms error-filtered the raw sequences and aligned them to reference gene sequences, after which the immunoSEQ online tools were used for analysis. Productive and nonproductive TRB rearrangement frequencies were evaluated among both unique and total sequences. Prism software was used to run t tests, Mann-Whitney tests or two-way ANOVA for comparisons between groups.

The chain is encoded by TRBV30 joined to TRBJ1-2, with no D gene named confidently. The TCR was taken from a human donor in good health. Sequenced material: CD4+ effector T cells sorted from blood. Here is the DNA: TGTGCCTGGAGTGACGACGGACGTTACTATGGCTACACCTTC. Protein translation: CAWSDDGRYYGYTF. The full variable domain, with segments outside the CDR3 supplied by the reference TRBV30 and TRBJ1-2 proteins, appears as SQTIHQWPATLVQPVGSPLSLECTVEGTSNPNLYWYRQAAGRGLQLLFYSVGIGQISSEVPQNLSASRPQDRQFILSSKKLLLSDSGFYLCAWSDDGRYYGYTFGSGTRLTVV.